This is a list of T cell receptor beta chains from one sample in a study of T cells in Graves' hyperthyroidism and ophthalmopathy. MiXCR was run by TCRdb on the multiplex PCR reads, yielding one entry per CDR3 protein. This sample carries 640,000 or so distinct CDR3 sequences, approximately 14% of them seen once, and the ten largest clones take 3.5% to 4.5%. The sample comprised blood. All receptors derive from a middle-aged woman with Graves' ophthalmopathy. Each CDR3 is given without its conserved first and last residue.

V gene	J gene	CDR3 protein
TRBV12-3/TRBV12-4	TRBJ2-2	ASSLWATNTGELF
TRBV3-1	TRBJ2-5	ASSPGAASTRTQY
TRBV6-1	TRBJ1-1	ASSEMDTEAF
TRBV15	TRBJ2-7	ATSRGSRDEQY
TRBV6-1	TRBJ1-2	ASNQGGGYT
TRBV2	TRBJ2-2	ASQGLGDGELF
TRBV7-2	TRBJ2-5	ASSLDLAEETQY
TRBV5-1	TRBJ2-5	ASSLWGDNQETQY
TRBV6-1	TRBJ2-5	ASSRTGGAETQY
TRBV20-1	TRBJ2-7	SARGKFGPEQY
TRBV7-8	TRBJ2-7	ASSPGTSGRLYEQY
TRBV6-5	TRBJ1-2	ASSYTGGGNYGYT
TRBV30	TRBJ1-5	AWSEKLRDQPQH
TRBV11-1	TRBJ1-1	ASSLLPGQGMTEAF
TRBV28	TRBJ2-7	ASSHGTSGSYEQY
TRBV5-1	TRBJ2-7	ASSLGPSGSGEQY
TRBV19	TRBJ1-1	ASSIYGRESTEAF
TRBV20-1	TRBJ2-7	SATASGFSYEQY
TRBV19	TRBJ1-5	ASTFRGRGNQPQH
TRBV11-2	TRBJ2-7	ASSLRTAGYEQY
TRBV12-3/TRBV12-4	TRBJ1-1	ASTSDRGTEAF
TRBV7-2	TRBJ2-2	ASSRDRGYGELF
TRBV7-3	TRBJ2-2	ASSAGRGTGELF
TRBV6-5	TRBJ2-5	ASSYDPSETQY
TRBV12-3/TRBV12-4	TRBJ2-7	ASSIVGPSYEQY
TRBV7-2	TRBJ1-1	ASSLAGSPTEAF
TRBV2	TRBJ1-1	ASSEGGSEAF
TRBV4-1	TRBJ2-7	ASSQDYLYEQY
TRBV29-1	TRBJ1-2	SVVTGKNYGYT
TRBV6-1	TRBJ2-7	ASSEASLYEQY
TRBV28	TRBJ2-7	ASIVPGLGEQY
TRBV6-5	TRBJ2-7	ASSYSGGGSYEQY
TRBV6-5	TRBJ1-1	ASSYERSTEAF
TRBV5-1	TRBJ2-5	ASSTRPGEETSGQETQY
TRBV7-9	TRBJ1-1	ASSSSRASNTEAF
TRBV29-1	TRBJ1-1	SVRQVLNTEAF
TRBV7-8	TRBJ2-7	ASSLRTSGRVSHEQY
TRBV5-1	TRBJ2-7	ASSAGQAATLRYEQY
TRBV3-1	TRBJ1-1	ASSPRQEWNTEAF
TRBV6-1	TRBJ1-3	ASSEAGGYGNTIY
TRBV6-2/TRBV6-3	TRBJ1-1	ASSLPGQLEAF
TRBV6-1	TRBJ1-3	ASSQSGSSGNTIY
TRBV14	TRBJ2-7	ASSQMHGFNYEQY
TRBV6-5	TRBJ1-1	ASSYSARHRNTEAF
TRBV12-3/TRBV12-4	TRBJ1-5	ASREDRGHNQPQH
TRBV6-1	TRBJ2-2	ASSGLSGFPGELF
TRBV12-3/TRBV12-4	TRBJ2-3	ASSFHRTSGTDTQY
TRBV28	TRBJ2-7	ASRELATYEQY
TRBV27	TRBJ1-2	ASSLVSRRNYGYT
TRBV4-2	TRBJ2-5	ASSNGLGGLAGSGETQY
TRBV7-9	TRBJ1-2	ASSFPGVGYT